What follows are 5 T cell receptor beta chains derived from one specimen sequenced in a study of T cell responses to AZD1222 COVID-19 vaccine. Here immunoSEQ multiplex PCR was the method, and the copy in TCRdb shows in-frame clones only, minus some. The repertoire holds approximately 140,000 clones, roughly 92% seen once, with about 1.1% in the top ten. The input for sequencing was peripheral blood, taken 28 days after the second AZD1222 dose. The receptors here all came from an adult who received the AZD1222 COVID-19 vaccine.

The chain joins TRBV28 to TRBJ2-5; 12 bases map to TRBD1. Germline V lookup: CDR1 MDHEN, CDR2 SYDVKM. The V gene end was trimmed by 7 bases and the J gene end by 5 bases; junction bases not matched to a gene: 8. CDR3 length equals 15 residues. The CDR3 is CASNSGTGGRETQYF. In nucleotides, the CDR3 is TGTGCCAGCAATTCCGGGACAGGGGGCCGGGAGACCCAGTACTTC.

The V and J genes are TRBV27 and TRBJ2-4; unclear D gene. CDR3 length: 16 amino acids. Germline CDR1 MNHEY, CDR2 SMNVEV (reference sequence). Trimming cost V 2 bases and J 4 bases, with 15 bases left between them. CDR3 coding DNA: TGTGCCAGCAGTTTAGTGGGCACACTCGGTAAAAACATTCAGTACTTC. Amino acid sequence: CASSLVGTLGKNIQYF.

The chain joins TRBV21-1 to TRBJ2-7; the table's D call, TRBD1, was not checked against the DNA. TRBV21-1 counts as a pseudogene. This CDR3 comprises 15 residues. CDR3 nucleotides: TGTGCCAGCACAAATGGGGGCCCCGGGGCTTACGAGCAGTACTTC. This codes for CASTNGGPGAYEQYF.

This clone was counted a few times. The chain employs TRBV7-9 and TRBJ2-2, with D possibly TRBD1 on 5 matching bases. The CDR3 extends over 13 amino acids. Germline CDR1 and CDR2: SEHNR and FQNEAQ (reference sequence). V was cut by 5 bases and J by 8 bases, with 12 bases left in between. CDR3 nucleotides: TGTGCCAGCAGCCAAAAGGGGTCTGGGGAGCTGTTTTTT. It encodes CASSQKGSGELFF.

V usage is TRBV6-2 or TRBV6-3 and J usage is TRBJ2-1; 10 bases match TRBD2. Germline V gene lookup returns CDR1 MNHEY and CDR2 SVGEGT. The CDR3 has 17 amino acids. V was clipped by 0 bases and J by 4 bases; unmatched bases: 6. The CDR3 sequence: CASSYSRLAGQYNEQFF. DNA of the CDR3: TGTGCCAGCAGTTACTCCAGACTAGCGGGTCAATACAATGAGCAGTTCTTC.